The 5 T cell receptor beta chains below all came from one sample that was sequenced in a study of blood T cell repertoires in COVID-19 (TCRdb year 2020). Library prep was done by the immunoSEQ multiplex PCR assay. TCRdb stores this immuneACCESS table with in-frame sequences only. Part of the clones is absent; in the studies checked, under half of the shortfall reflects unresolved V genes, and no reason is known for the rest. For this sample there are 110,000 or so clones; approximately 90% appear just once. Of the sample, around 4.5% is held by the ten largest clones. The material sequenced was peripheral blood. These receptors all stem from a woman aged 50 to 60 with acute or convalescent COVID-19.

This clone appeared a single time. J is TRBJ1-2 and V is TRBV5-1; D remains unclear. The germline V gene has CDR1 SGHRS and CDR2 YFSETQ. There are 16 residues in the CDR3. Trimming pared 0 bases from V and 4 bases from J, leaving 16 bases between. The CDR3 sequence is CASSLAVMSNGYGYTF. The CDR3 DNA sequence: TGCGCCAGCAGCTTGGCCGTCATGTCGAACGGCTATGGCTACACCTTC.

The CDR3 loop is CASSLGRGRASDEQFF. CDR3 coding DNA: TGTGCCAGCAGCCTAGGGAGGGGCAGGGCCAGCGATGAGCAGTTCTTC. The genes are TRBV6-6 and TRBJ2-1; 7 bases map to TRBD2. Per the germline V gene, CDR1 is MNHNY and CDR2 is SVGAGI (reference sequence). J lost 8 bases, V lost 6 bases, and 16 bases had no gene match. The CDR3 spans 16 residues.

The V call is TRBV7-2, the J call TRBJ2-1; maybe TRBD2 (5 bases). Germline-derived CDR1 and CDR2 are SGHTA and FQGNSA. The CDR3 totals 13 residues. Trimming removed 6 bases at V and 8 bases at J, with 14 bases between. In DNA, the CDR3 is TGTGCCAGCAGATCCCGGCGGGTCGATGAGCAGTTCTTC. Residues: CASRSRRVDEQFF. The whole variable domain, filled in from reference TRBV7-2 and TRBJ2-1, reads GAGVSQSPSNKVTEKGKDVELRCDPISGHTALYWYRQSLGQGLEFLIYFQGNSAPDKSGLPSDRFSAERTGGSVSTLTIQRTQQEDSAVYLCASRSRRVDEQFFGPGTRLTVL.

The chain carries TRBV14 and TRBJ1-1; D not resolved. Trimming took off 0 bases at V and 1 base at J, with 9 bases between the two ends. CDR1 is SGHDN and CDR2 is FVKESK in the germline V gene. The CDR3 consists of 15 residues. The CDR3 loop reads CASSQDGGRNTEAFF. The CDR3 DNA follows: TGTGCCAGCAGCCAAGATGGCGGGCGGAACACTGAAGCTTTCTTT. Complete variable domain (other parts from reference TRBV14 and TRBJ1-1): EAGVTQFPSHSVIEKGQTVTLRCDPISGHDNLYWYRRVMGKEIKFLLHFVKESKQDESGMPNNRFLAERTGGTYSTLKVQPAELEDSGVYFCASSQDGGRNTEAFFGQGTRLTVV.

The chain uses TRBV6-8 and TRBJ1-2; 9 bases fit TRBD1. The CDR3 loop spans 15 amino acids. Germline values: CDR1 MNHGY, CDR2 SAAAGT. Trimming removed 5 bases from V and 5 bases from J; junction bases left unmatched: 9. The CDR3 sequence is CASSVLGQGRYGYTF. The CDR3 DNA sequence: TGTGCCAGCAGTGTTTTGGGACAGGGACGGTATGGCTACACCTTC.